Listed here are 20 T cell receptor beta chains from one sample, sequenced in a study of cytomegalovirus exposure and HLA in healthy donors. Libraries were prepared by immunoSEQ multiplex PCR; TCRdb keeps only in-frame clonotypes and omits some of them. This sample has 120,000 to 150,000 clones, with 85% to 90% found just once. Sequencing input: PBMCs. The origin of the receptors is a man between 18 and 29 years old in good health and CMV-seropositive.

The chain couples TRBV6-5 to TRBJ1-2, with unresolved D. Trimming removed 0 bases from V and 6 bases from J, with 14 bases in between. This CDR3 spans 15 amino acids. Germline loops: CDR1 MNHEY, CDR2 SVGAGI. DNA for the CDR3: TGTGCCAGCAGTTACTCGAGTGGAGGTCGGGATGGCTACACCTTC. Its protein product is CASSYSSGGRDGYTF.

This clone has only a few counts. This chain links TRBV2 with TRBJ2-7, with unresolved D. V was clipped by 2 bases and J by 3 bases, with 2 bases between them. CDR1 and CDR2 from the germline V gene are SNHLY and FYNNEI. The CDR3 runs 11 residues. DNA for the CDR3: TGTGCCAGCAGTGAATACTACGAGCAGTACTTC. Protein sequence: CASSEYYEQYF.

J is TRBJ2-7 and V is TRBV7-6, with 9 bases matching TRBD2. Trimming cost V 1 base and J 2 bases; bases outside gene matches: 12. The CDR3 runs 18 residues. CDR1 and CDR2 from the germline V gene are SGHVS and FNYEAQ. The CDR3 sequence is CASSLEVAGALRPYEQYF. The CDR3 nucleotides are TGTGCCAGCAGCTTAGAGGTAGCGGGGGCCCTCAGGCCCTACGAGCAGTACTTC.

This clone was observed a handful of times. CDR3 DNA sequence: TGTGCCAGCAGCTTGGAGGACAGGTTTACGGCGGGGCAGTTCTTC. This translates into CASSLEDRFTAGQFF. The chain employs TRBV5-5 and TRBJ2-1; 7 bases align to TRBD1. The germline V gene encodes CDR1 SGHKS and CDR2 YYEKEE (reference sequence). Losses at the gene ends were 0 bases for V and 12 bases for J; bases not matched to a gene: 12. The CDR3 contains 15 residues.

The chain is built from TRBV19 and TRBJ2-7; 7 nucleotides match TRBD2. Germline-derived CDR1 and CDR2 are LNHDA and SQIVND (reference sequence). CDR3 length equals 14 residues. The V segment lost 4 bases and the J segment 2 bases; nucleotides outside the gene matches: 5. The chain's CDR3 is CASSTSRGAYEQYF. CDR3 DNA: TGTGCCAGTAGTACCTCTCGGGGGGCCTACGAGCAGTACTTC.

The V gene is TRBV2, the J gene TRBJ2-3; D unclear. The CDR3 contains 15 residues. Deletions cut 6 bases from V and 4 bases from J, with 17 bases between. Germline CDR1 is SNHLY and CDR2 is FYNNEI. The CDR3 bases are TGTGCCAGCAGCCCCTTGGCCGTGGCGGCAGATACGCAGTATTTT. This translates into CASSPLAVAADTQYF.

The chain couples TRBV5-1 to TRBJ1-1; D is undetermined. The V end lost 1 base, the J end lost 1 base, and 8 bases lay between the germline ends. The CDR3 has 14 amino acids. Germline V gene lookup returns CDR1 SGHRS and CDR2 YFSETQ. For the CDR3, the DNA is TGCGCCAGCAGCTTGAGCGGTAGGAACACTGAAGCTTTCTTT. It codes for CASSLSGRNTEAFF.

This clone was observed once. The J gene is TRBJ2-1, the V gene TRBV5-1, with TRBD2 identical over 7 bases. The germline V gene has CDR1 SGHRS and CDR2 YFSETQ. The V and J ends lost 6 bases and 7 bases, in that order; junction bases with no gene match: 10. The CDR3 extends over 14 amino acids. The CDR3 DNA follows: TGCGCCAGCACCCTGGGAGGGGTAGGGAATGAGCAGTTCTTC. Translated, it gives CASTLGGVGNEQFF.

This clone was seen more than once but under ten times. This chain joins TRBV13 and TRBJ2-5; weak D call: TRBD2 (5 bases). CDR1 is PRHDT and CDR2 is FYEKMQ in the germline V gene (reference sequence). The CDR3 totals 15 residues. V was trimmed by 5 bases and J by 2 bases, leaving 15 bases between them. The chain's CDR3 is CASSPRGYRQETQYF. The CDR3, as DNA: TGTGCCAGCAGCCCCAGAGGGTATAGGCAAGAGACCCAGTACTTC.

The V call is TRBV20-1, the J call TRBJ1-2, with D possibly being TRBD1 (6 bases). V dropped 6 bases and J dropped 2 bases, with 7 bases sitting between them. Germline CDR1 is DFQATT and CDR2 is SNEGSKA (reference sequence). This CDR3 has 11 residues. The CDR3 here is CSATGNYGYTF. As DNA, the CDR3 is TGCAGTGCAACAGGGAACTATGGCTACACCTTC.

The CDR3 loop reads CASSERAGYFSYNSPLHF. The CDR3 nucleotides are TGTGCCAGCAGTGAAAGGGCGGGATACTTCTCCTATAATTCACCCCTCCACTTT. The chain links TRBV6-1 to TRBJ1-6; D unresolved. CDR3 length equals 18 residues. CDR1 and CDR2 from the germline V gene are MNHNS and SASEGT. The V end was cut by 2 bases, the J end by 0 bases, with 14 bases between.

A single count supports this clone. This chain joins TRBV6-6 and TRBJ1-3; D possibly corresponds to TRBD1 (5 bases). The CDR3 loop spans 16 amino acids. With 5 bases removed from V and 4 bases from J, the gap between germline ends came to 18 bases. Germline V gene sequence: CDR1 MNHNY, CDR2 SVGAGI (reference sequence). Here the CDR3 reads CASSRGRGATGNTIYF. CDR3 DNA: TGTGCCAGCAGTCGTGGACGCGGGGCTACCGGAAACACCATATATTTT.

The DNA of the CDR3 is TGTGCCAGCAGCCTCGGGACAGGGGCGGGCAATGAGCAGTTCTTC. Translation gives CASSLGTGAGNEQFF. The V gene is TRBV7-8, the J gene TRBJ2-1; 10 nucleotides agree with TRBD1. After removal of 5 bases from V and 6 bases from J, the junction contained 7 bases not matched to a gene. Germline loops: CDR1 SGHVS, CDR2 FQNEAQ. The CDR3 contains 15 residues.

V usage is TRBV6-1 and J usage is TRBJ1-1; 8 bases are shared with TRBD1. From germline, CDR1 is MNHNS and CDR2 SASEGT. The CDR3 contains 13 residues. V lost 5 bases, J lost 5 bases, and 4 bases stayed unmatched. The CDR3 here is CASSTRQGTEAFF. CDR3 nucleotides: TGTGCCAGCAGTACCAGACAGGGGACTGAAGCTTTCTTT.

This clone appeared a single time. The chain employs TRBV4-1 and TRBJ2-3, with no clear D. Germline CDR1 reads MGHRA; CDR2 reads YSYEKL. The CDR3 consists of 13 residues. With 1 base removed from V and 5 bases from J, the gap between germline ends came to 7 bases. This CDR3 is CASSQVVGDTQYF. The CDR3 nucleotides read TGCGCCAGCAGCCAAGTAGTTGGAGATACGCAGTATTTT.

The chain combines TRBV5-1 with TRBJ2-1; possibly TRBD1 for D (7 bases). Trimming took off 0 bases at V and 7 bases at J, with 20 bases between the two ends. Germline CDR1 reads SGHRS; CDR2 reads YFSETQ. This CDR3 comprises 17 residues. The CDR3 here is CASSLEGARGRVNEQFF. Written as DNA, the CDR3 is TGCGCCAGCAGCTTGGAGGGGGCCCGGGGGCGAGTAAATGAGCAGTTCTTC.

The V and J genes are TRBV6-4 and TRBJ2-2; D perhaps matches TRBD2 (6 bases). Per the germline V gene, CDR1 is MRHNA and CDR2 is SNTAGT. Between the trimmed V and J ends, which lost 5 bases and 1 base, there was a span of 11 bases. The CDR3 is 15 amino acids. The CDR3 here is CASSTGTGNTGELFF. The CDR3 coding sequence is TGTGCCAGCAGTACCGGGACTGGGAACACCGGGGAGCTGTTTTTT.

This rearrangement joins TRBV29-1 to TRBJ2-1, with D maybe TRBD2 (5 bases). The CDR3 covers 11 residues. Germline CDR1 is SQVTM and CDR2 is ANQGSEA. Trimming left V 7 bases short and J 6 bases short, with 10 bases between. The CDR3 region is CSAPGSNEQFF. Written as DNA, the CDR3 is TGCAGCGCCCCGGGGAGCAATGAGCAGTTCTTC.

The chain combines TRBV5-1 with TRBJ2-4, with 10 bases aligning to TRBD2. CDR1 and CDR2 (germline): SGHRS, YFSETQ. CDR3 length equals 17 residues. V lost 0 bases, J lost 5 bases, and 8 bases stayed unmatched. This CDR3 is CASSLVQREGLENIQYF. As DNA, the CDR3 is TGCGCCAGCAGCTTGGTCCAGCGGGAGGGCCTTGAAAACATTCAGTACTTC. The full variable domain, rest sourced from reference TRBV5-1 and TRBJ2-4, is KAGVTQTPRYLIKTRGQQVTLSCSPISGHRSVSWYQQTPGQGLQFLFEYFSETQRNKGNFPGRFSGRQFSNSRSEMNVSTLELGDSALYLCASSLVQREGLENIQYFGAGTRLSVL.

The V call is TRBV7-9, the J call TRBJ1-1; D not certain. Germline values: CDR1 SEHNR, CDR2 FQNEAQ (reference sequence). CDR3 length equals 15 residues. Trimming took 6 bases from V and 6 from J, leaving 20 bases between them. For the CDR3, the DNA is TGTGCCAGCAGACCGCGATCAGACCTGGGCGCTGAAGCTTTCTTT. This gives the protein CASRPRSDLGAEAFF.